A selection of T cell receptor beta chains follows, all from one sample in a study of shared clonotypes between healthy human individuals. Clones were read by immunoSEQ multiplex PCR, and TCRdb kept only the in-frame ones, dropping some. Among approximately 2.5 million clones, more than 85% were seen once, and the ten largest hold about 0.38%. Sequencing was done on a sample of naive CD4+ T cells from PBMCs. The receptors were sampled from a man aged 18 to 30 in good health. Some clones in this sample may be carry-over from other donors' samples. Each CDR3 is given with its conserved first and last residue. A D gene is named only where the DNA matches it firmly. Expanded clones are given a class, and other clones once, few, many or no size at all.

clone size: NA
D gene: NA
V gene: TRBV19
J gene: TRBJ1-1
CDR3 length: 13
CDR3 protein: CASSLHLNTEAFF
CDR3 DNA: TGTGCCAGTAGTCTCCACCTAAACACTGAAGCTTTCTTT

clone size: NA
D gene: NA
V gene: TRBV9
J gene: TRBJ2-7
CDR3 length: 14
CDR3 protein: CASSVSGASYEQYF
CDR3 DNA: TGTGCCAGCAGCGTATCGGGGGCTAGCTACGAGCAGTACTTC

clone size: NA
D gene: NA
V gene: TRBV5-1
J gene: TRBJ2-3
CDR3 length: 15
CDR3 protein: CASRTFVGVTDTQYF
CDR3 DNA: TGCGCCAGCAGGACGTTCGTGGGAGTGACAGATACGCAGTATTTT

clone size: NA
D gene: NA
V gene: TRBV2
J gene: TRBJ2-2
CDR3 length: 17
CDR3 protein: CASSGNRMDRNTGELFF
CDR3 DNA: TGTGCCAGCAGTGGGAACCGTATGGACAGGAACACCGGGGAGCTGTTTTTT

clone size: NA
D gene: NA
V gene: TRBV5-1
J gene: TRBJ1-1
CDR3 length: 13
CDR3 protein: CASSLAENTEAFF
CDR3 DNA: TGCGCCAGCAGCTTGGCAGAGAACACTGAAGCTTTCTTT

clone size: NA
D gene: NA
V gene: TRBV5-8
J gene: TRBJ1-5
CDR3 length: 13
CDR3 protein: CASSLAGGPPQHF
CDR3 DNA: TGTGCCAGCAGCTTGGCGGGCGGACCGCCCCAGCATTTT

clone size: NA
D gene: TRBD2
V gene: TRBV2
J gene: TRBJ2-1
CDR3 length: 17
CDR3 protein: CASRATPGLAGGNEQFF
CDR3 DNA: TGTGCCAGCAGAGCTACCCCGGGACTAGCGGGAGGTAATGAGCAGTTCTTC

clone size: few
D gene: TRBD1
V gene: TRBV9
J gene: TRBJ1-4
CDR3 length: 14
CDR3 protein: CASSVTGLNEKLFF
CDR3 DNA: TGTGCCAGCAGCGTGACAGGGCTTAATGAAAAACTGTTTTTT

clone size: NA
D gene: TRBD1
V gene: TRBV2
J gene: TRBJ1-3
CDR3 length: 14
CDR3 protein: CASRRGQSGNTIYF
CDR3 DNA: TGTGCCAGCAGGAGGGGGCAAAGCGGAAACACCATATATTTT

clone size: NA
D gene: NA
V gene: TRBV21-1
J gene: TRBJ1-4
CDR3 length: 13
CDR3 protein: CASRGWANEKLFF
CDR3 DNA: TGTGCCAGCAGGGGTTGGGCTAATGAAAAACTGTTTTTT

clone size: NA
D gene: NA
V gene: TRBV10-1
J gene: TRBJ1-1
CDR3 length: 14
CDR3 protein: CASRATGPNTEAFF
CDR3 DNA: TGCGCCAGCCGGGCAACAGGGCCGAACACTGAAGCTTTCTTT

clone size: NA
D gene: NA
V gene: TRBV19
J gene: TRBJ1-3
CDR3 length: 14
CDR3 protein: CASSTGTPGNTIYF
CDR3 DNA: TGTGCCAGTAGTACCGGGACGCCTGGAAACACCATATATTTT

clone size: NA
D gene: TRBD1
V gene: TRBV9
J gene: TRBJ2-1
CDR3 length: 15
CDR3 protein: CASSGQGVHYNEQFF
CDR3 DNA: TGTGCCAGCAGCGGACAGGGGGTCCACTACAATGAGCAGTTCTTC

clone size: NA
D gene: TRBD2
V gene: TRBV7-3
J gene: TRBJ2-3
CDR3 length: 16
CDR3 protein: CASSLASGFSTDTQYF
CDR3 DNA: TGTGCCAGCAGCTTGGCTAGCGGATTTAGCACAGATACGCAGTATTTT

clone size: NA
D gene: TRBD1
V gene: TRBV29-1
J gene: TRBJ2-7
CDR3 length: 11
CDR3 protein: CSGGQNYEQYF
CDR3 DNA: TGCAGCGGGGGACAGAACTACGAGCAGTACTTC

clone size: NA
D gene: NA
V gene: TRBV19
J gene: TRBJ2-5
CDR3 length: 11
CDR3 protein: CASSISDTQYF
CDR3 DNA: TGTGCCAGTAGTATCTCAGATACCCAGTACTTC

clone size: NA
D gene: NA
V gene: TRBV2
J gene: TRBJ2-1
CDR3 length: 15
CDR3 protein: CASRATFLGVNEQFF
CDR3 DNA: TGTGCCAGCAGGGCGACATTCCTCGGGGTCAATGAGCAGTTCTTC

clone size: NA
D gene: NA
V gene: TRBV5-1
J gene: TRBJ2-3
CDR3 length: 13
CDR3 protein: CASNSGRRDTQYF
CDR3 DNA: TGCGCCAGCAACTCCGGACGGAGAGATACGCAGTATTTT

clone size: NA
D gene: NA
V gene: TRBV7-9
J gene: TRBJ2-7
CDR3 length: 14
CDR3 protein: CASSLRGQPYEQYF
CDR3 DNA: TGTGCCAGCAGCTTACGGGGTCAGCCCTACGAGCAGTACTTC

clone size: NA
D gene: NA
V gene: TRBV2
J gene: TRBJ1-5
CDR3 length: 14
CDR3 protein: CASAFDSNDQPQHF
CDR3 DNA: TGTGCCAGCGCCTTCGATTCTAACGATCAGCCCCAGCATTTT

clone size: NA
D gene: NA
V gene: TRBV23-1
J gene: TRBJ2-7
CDR3 length: 12
CDR3 protein: CASNVPDYEQYF
CDR3 DNA: TGCGCCAGCAACGTTCCGGACTACGAGCAGTACTTC

clone size: NA
D gene: TRBD1
V gene: TRBV5-1
J gene: TRBJ2-7
CDR3 length: 14
CDR3 protein: CASSPQGAGNEQYF
CDR3 DNA: TGCGCCAGCAGCCCTCAGGGGGCGGGTAACGAGCAGTACTTC

clone size: NA
D gene: NA
V gene: TRBV21-1
J gene: TRBJ1-5
CDR3 length: 15
CDR3 protein: CASSKRARGNQPQHF
CDR3 DNA: TGTGCCAGCAGCAAAAGGGCCAGGGGTAATCAGCCCCAGCATTTT

clone size: NA
D gene: NA
V gene: TRBV7-3
J gene: TRBJ1-3
CDR3 length: 15
CDR3 protein: CASSIGPSPGNTIYF
CDR3 DNA: TGTGCCAGCAGCATCGGTCCTTCACCTGGAAACACCATATATTTT

clone size: NA
D gene: TRBD1
V gene: TRBV5-4
J gene: TRBJ2-7
CDR3 length: 15
CDR3 protein: CASSPPPGQGYEQYF
CDR3 DNA: TGTGCCAGCAGCCCCCCCCCGGGACAGGGGTACGAGCAGTACTTC

clone size: NA
D gene: TRBD2
V gene: TRBV25-1
J gene: TRBJ2-7
CDR3 length: 15
CDR3 protein: CASSEYGILAAEQYF
CDR3 DNA: TGTGCCAGCAGTGAATATGGCATCCTAGCGGCCGAGCAGTACTTC

clone size: NA
D gene: NA
V gene: TRBV11-2
J gene: TRBJ1-5
CDR3 length: 17
CDR3 protein: CASSLTSWLISNQPQHF
CDR3 DNA: TGTGCCAGCAGCTTAACTAGTTGGCTCATTAGCAATCAGCCCCAGCATTTT

clone size: NA
D gene: NA
V gene: TRBV7-3
J gene: TRBJ2-1
CDR3 length: 15
CDR3 protein: CASSLMRGSYNEQFF
CDR3 DNA: TGTGCCAGCAGCTTAATGAGGGGCTCCTACAATGAGCAGTTCTTC

clone size: NA
D gene: NA
V gene: TRBV6-6
J gene: TRBJ2-7
CDR3 length: 14
CDR3 protein: CASSYRQNPYEQYF
CDR3 DNA: TGTGCCAGCAGTTATAGACAGAACCCCTACGAGCAGTACTTC

clone size: NA
D gene: NA
V gene: TRBV7-9
J gene: TRBJ1-4
CDR3 length: 16
CDR3 protein: CASSHKYRAANEKLFF
CDR3 DNA: TGTGCCAGCAGTCATAAATACAGGGCGGCTAATGAAAAACTGTTTTTT

clone size: NA
D gene: NA
V gene: TRBV10-3
J gene: TRBJ2-7
CDR3 length: 16
CDR3 protein: CAISDGKSGTPYEQYF
CDR3 DNA: TGTGCCATCAGCGACGGGAAGTCAGGAACCCCCTACGAGCAGTACTTC

clone size: NA
D gene: NA
V gene: TRBV5-1
J gene: TRBJ2-5
CDR3 length: 13
CDR3 protein: CASSLFLQETQYF
CDR3 DNA: TGCGCCAGCAGCTTGTTTCTCCAAGAGACCCAGTACTTC

clone size: NA
D gene: TRBD1
V gene: TRBV5-4
J gene: TRBJ2-7
CDR3 length: 15
CDR3 protein: CASSLSKTGFYEQYF
CDR3 DNA: TGTGCCAGCAGCTTGTCCAAGACAGGGTTCTACGAGCAGTACTTC

clone size: NA
D gene: TRBD1
V gene: TRBV11-2
J gene: TRBJ1-3
CDR3 length: 17
CDR3 protein: CASSLAPGGYSGNTIYF
CDR3 DNA: TGTGCCAGCAGCTTAGCTCCAGGGGGGTACTCTGGAAACACCATATATTTT

clone size: NA
D gene: NA
V gene: TRBV4-2
J gene: TRBJ1-2
CDR3 length: 16
CDR3 protein: CASSQDPLRSNYGYTF
CDR3 DNA: TGTGCCAGCAGCCAAGACCCGCTGAGGTCTAACTATGGCTACACCTTC

clone size: NA
D gene: NA
V gene: TRBV5-8
J gene: TRBJ1-5
CDR3 length: 16
CDR3 protein: CASSQRQGRRNQPQHF
CDR3 DNA: TGTGCCAGCAGCCAAAGGCAGGGACGACGCAATCAGCCCCAGCATTTT

clone size: NA
D gene: TRBD1
V gene: TRBV4-3
J gene: TRBJ2-1
CDR3 length: 16
CDR3 protein: CASSQEWRQGGNEQFF
CDR3 DNA: TGCGCCAGCAGCCAAGAGTGGCGACAGGGTGGCAATGAGCAGTTCTTC

clone size: once
D gene: NA
V gene: TRBV7-3
J gene: TRBJ2-2
CDR3 length: 15
CDR3 protein: CASTTGGLGTGELFF
CDR3 DNA: TGTGCCAGCACAACCGGGGGCCTAGGCACCGGGGAGCTGTTTTTT

clone size: NA
D gene: NA
V gene: TRBV10-3
J gene: TRBJ1-3
CDR3 length: 13
CDR3 protein: CAITDGPGNTIYF
CDR3 DNA: TGTGCCATCACTGACGGGCCTGGAAACACCATATATTTT

clone size: NA
D gene: TRBD1
V gene: TRBV10-3
J gene: TRBJ1-1
CDR3 length: 14
CDR3 protein: CAIKPGQLNTEAFF
CDR3 DNA: TGTGCCATCAAACCGGGACAGTTAAACACTGAAGCTTTCTTT

clone size: NA
D gene: TRBD2
V gene: TRBV6-1
J gene: TRBJ2-1
CDR3 length: 15
CDR3 protein: CASSVLAGLGVEQFF
CDR3 DNA: TGTGCCAGCAGTGTACTAGCGGGCCTAGGTGTGGAGCAGTTCTTC

clone size: NA
D gene: TRBD1
V gene: TRBV5-1
J gene: TRBJ1-1
CDR3 length: 15
CDR3 protein: CASSWRAGGRTEAFF
CDR3 DNA: TGCGCCAGCAGCTGGAGGGCAGGGGGCCGGACTGAAGCTTTCTTT

clone size: NA
D gene: TRBD1
V gene: TRBV7-3
J gene: TRBJ1-1
CDR3 length: 15
CDR3 protein: CASSLDRGGNTEAFF
CDR3 DNA: TGTGCCAGCAGCCTGGACAGGGGAGGGAACACTGAAGCTTTCTTT

clone size: NA
D gene: NA
V gene: TRBV27
J gene: TRBJ1-1
CDR3 length: 15
CDR3 protein: CASSLNGGGNTEAFF
CDR3 DNA: TGTGCCAGCAGTTTAAACGGCGGCGGGAATACTGAAGCTTTCTTT

clone size: NA
D gene: TRBD1
V gene: TRBV6-1
J gene: TRBJ2-2
CDR3 length: 15
CDR3 protein: CASSPGQGYTGELFF
CDR3 DNA: TGTGCCAGCAGCCCGGGACAGGGATACACCGGGGAGCTGTTTTTT

clone size: once
D gene: NA
V gene: TRBV5-1
J gene: TRBJ1-1
CDR3 length: 14
CDR3 protein: CASSLDYRNTEAFF
CDR3 DNA: TGCGCCAGCAGCTTGGATTACAGAAACACTGAAGCTTTCTTT

clone size: once
D gene: NA
V gene: TRBV7-9
J gene: TRBJ2-2
CDR3 length: 15
CDR3 protein: CASSLQGPDTGELFF
CDR3 DNA: TGTGCCAGCAGCTTACAGGGCCCCGACACCGGGGAGCTGTTTTTT

clone size: NA
D gene: NA
V gene: TRBV5-5
J gene: TRBJ2-7
CDR3 length: 15
CDR3 protein: CASSLLGWPTYEQYF
CDR3 DNA: TGTGCCAGCAGCTTGTTGGGTTGGCCGACCTACGAGCAGTACTTC

clone size: NA
D gene: TRBD2
V gene: TRBV6-6
J gene: TRBJ2-3
CDR3 length: 15
CDR3 protein: CASSWGLAGLDTQYF
CDR3 DNA: TGTGCCAGCAGTTGGGGACTAGCGGGACTCGATACGCAGTATTTT

clone size: NA
D gene: NA
V gene: TRBV11-3
J gene: TRBJ2-1
CDR3 length: 14
CDR3 protein: CASSSSPEGNEQFF
CDR3 DNA: TGTGCCAGCAGCTCCTCTCCGGAGGGAAATGAGCAGTTCTTC

clone size: NA
D gene: NA
V gene: TRBV11-2
J gene: TRBJ1-2
CDR3 length: 18
CDR3 protein: CASSLVRLGYASGDGYTF
CDR3 DNA: TGTGCCAGCAGCTTAGTCCGGTTAGGATACGCGTCGGGAGATGGCTACACCTTC

clone size: once
D gene: NA
V gene: TRBV5-1
J gene: TRBJ2-5
CDR3 length: 16
CDR3 protein: CASSLDVGGERETQYF
CDR3 DNA: TGCGCCAGCAGCCTGGACGTCGGAGGCGAAAGGGAGACCCAGTACTTC

clone size: NA
D gene: NA
V gene: TRBV4-1
J gene: TRBJ2-2
CDR3 length: 16
CDR3 protein: CASSPPQTGYTGELFF
CDR3 DNA: TGCGCCAGCAGCCCCCCCCAGACAGGTTACACCGGGGAGCTGTTTTTT

clone size: NA
D gene: NA
V gene: TRBV29-1
J gene: TRBJ2-3
CDR3 length: 11
CDR3 protein: CSVGLTDTQYF
CDR3 DNA: TGCAGCGTTGGTCTGACAGATACGCAGTATTTT

clone size: NA
D gene: TRBD1
V gene: TRBV19
J gene: TRBJ2-7
CDR3 length: 16
CDR3 protein: CASSPGTGETNYEQYF
CDR3 DNA: TGTGCCAGTAGTCCCGGGACAGGAGAAACAAACTATGAGCAGTACTTC

clone size: NA
D gene: TRBD1
V gene: TRBV6-5
J gene: TRBJ2-7
CDR3 length: 16
CDR3 protein: CASSYLSRTGGYEQYF
CDR3 DNA: TGTGCCAGCAGTTACCTCTCGCGGACAGGGGGTTACGAGCAGTACTTC

clone size: NA
D gene: NA
V gene: TRBV27
J gene: TRBJ1-5
CDR3 length: 13
CDR3 protein: CASSLSGNQPQHF
CDR3 DNA: TGTGCCAGCAGTTTATCGGGCAATCAGCCCCAGCATTTT